This T cell receptor beta chain was identified during a study of PD-1 blockade in classical Hodgkin lymphoma. Overall study findings and caveats: The baseline diversity of complete responders showed similarity to that of newly diagnosed patients.

Sequencing used immunoSEQ multiplex PCR; TCRdb keeps in-frame clones, though not all of them. The sample consists of under 60,000 clones, just under 75% of them appearing once. Notes on this clone: Its antigen is still unknown.

The CDR3 has 14 amino acids. The germline V gene encodes CDR1 SEHNR and CDR2 FQNEAQ (reference sequence). The ends lost 2 bases at V and 6 bases at J; junction bases unmatched: 4. There was relapse after autologous stem cell transplantation in every patient, and there was variation in brentuximab vedotin exposure. The chain uses TRBV7-9 and TRBJ2-7; 10 bases line up with TRBD1. The sequencing here drew on peripheral blood mononuclear cells (PBMCs), taken before the second cycle of nivolumab. This sequence originates from a human donor with classical Hodgkin lymphoma. CDR3 region: CASSLLGQGGEQYF. CDR3 DNA: TGTGCCAGCAGCTTACTCGGACAGGGGGGCGAGCAGTACTTC.